The text below deals with one T cell receptor (beta chain). Its target is not known. This record belongs to a study of graft-versus-host responses after intestinal transplantation. Overall study context: Recipients across the board were started on anti-thymocyte globulin induction, then kept on tacrolimus and steroids for about 3 years.

The length of the CDR3 is 13 residues. Per the germline V gene, CDR1 is GTSNPN and CDR2 is SVGIG (reference sequence). Deletions cut 8 bases from V and 2 bases from J, with 13 bases between. Study-wide results and caveats: High graft-versus-host to host-versus-graft clonal ratios were found in allografts of patients who had graft-donor T cell macrochimerism.

TCRdb's copy holds only in-frame clones and misses some; the assay was immunoSEQ multiplex PCR. The data show about 88,000 clones, 80% to 95% seen once. This sequence joins TRBV30 and TRBJ1-3, with TRBD1 as a possible D gene (6 bases). Here the sequenced sample was unstimulated CD4+ T cells sorted from spleen or lymph node cells, taken before transplant. The origin of this receptor is a human donor who was the organ donor for an intestinal transplant. CDR3 coding DNA: TGTGCCGGGCATTCAGGGGCTGGAAACACCATATATTTT. This encodes CAGHSGAGNTIYF.